The next 3 T cell receptor beta chains were all read from a single sample in a study of patients and donors after allogeneic stem cell transplantation. TCRdb called the RT-PCR reads again in MiXCR, with one record for every CDR3 protein. This table holds tens of thousands of distinct CDR3 sequences, under 7.5% found once. Specimen: blood, either unsorted or a sorted T cell fraction (not recorded which). The receptors were sampled from a human donor who was either an allogeneic HSCT recipient or a stem cell or donor lymphocyte infusion donor (not recorded which). It is not recorded whose cells these are; they may come from a transplant donor.

The rearrangement links TRBV28 to TRBJ1-4; 8 nucleotides agree with TRBD1. Germline assignment: CDR1 MDHEN and CDR2 SYDVKM. V shed 1 base, J shed 2 bases, and the junction held 3 bases outside the gene matches. This CDR3 comprises 16 residues. The CDR3: CASSLFRGRTNEKLFF. In DNA form, the CDR3 reads TGTGCCAGCAGTTTATTCAGGGGGCGGACTAATGAAAAACTGTTTTTT.

This clonotype came up many times. V gene TRBV9 combines with J gene TRBJ2-7, with D possibly matching TRBD1 (6 bases). The CDR3 runs to 15 residues. Looked up from germline, CDR1 is SGDLS and CDR2 is YYNGEE. Trimming removed 4 bases at V and 3 bases at J, with 17 bases between. CDR3 sequence: CASSNFRDNFYEQYF. CDR3 nucleotide sequence: TGTGCCAGCAGCAACTTCCGGGACAATTTCTACGAGCAGTACTTC.

This clonotype appeared many times. V is TRBV10-3 and J is TRBJ2-3; D unclear. The CDR3 runs to 13 residues. CDR1 ENHRY and CDR2 SYGVKD come from the germline V gene. V shed 0 bases and J shed 6 bases, with 7 bases lying between them. CDR3 nucleotides: TGTGCCATCAGTGAGTCCATGGGCGATACGCAGTATTTT. It yields the protein CAISESMGDTQYF.